One sample yielded the 29 T cell receptor beta chains listed below, sequenced in a study of blood T cells in healthy people across ages. Primers used in a second PCR of about 6 to 12 cycles were a sample-barcoded 5' primer and a J-beta primer mix. TCRdb called the 5' RACE reads again in MiXCR, with one record for every CDR3 protein. Of 1.5 million to 2 million distinct CDR3 sequences in the sample, about two fifths were seen once. The source material was blood. These receptor sequences come from a human donor in good health.

In its sample, this clonotype was seen a few times. This chain links TRBV6-6 with TRBJ2-5; D call uncertain. With 0 bases removed from V and 5 bases from J, the gap between germline ends came to 16 bases. The length of the CDR3 is 16 residues. Germline CDR1 reads MNHNY; CDR2 reads SVGAGI (reference sequence). Here the CDR3 DNA reads TGTGCCAGCAGTTACTCGGGCGAAGCCCTCAGGGAGACCCAGTACTTC. Protein product: CASSYSGEALRETQYF.

This clonotype has more than one count but fewer than ten. The rearrangement links TRBV28 to TRBJ2-5; D perhaps matches TRBD2 (5 bases). The closer fit of TRBJ2-7 to the DNA end suggests the J call may be wrong. The CDR3 contains 15 residues. Germline lookup yields CDR1 MDHEN and CDR2 SYDVKM. DNA of the CDR3: TGTGCCAGCAGTTTAATCACCGACGGGGTTGGCGAGCAGTACTTC. Translated: CASSLITDGVGEQYF.

This clonotype was observed a handful of times. The rearrangement links TRBV6-1 to TRBJ1-4; 9 bases are shared with TRBD1. CDR1 is MNHNS and CDR2 is SASEGT in the germline V gene. With V trimmed by 6 bases and J by 5 bases, 16 bases remained unmatched. The CDR3 totals 18 residues. DNA of the CDR3: TGTGCCAGCAGGAGAACCCGGGACAGGGTTTTGTCGAATGAAAAACTGTTTTTT. It encodes CASRRTRDRVLSNEKLFF.

The chain carries TRBV7-6 and TRBJ1-6; D ambiguous. Trimming cost V 1 base and J 7 bases, with 11 bases left between them. Germline V lookup: CDR1 SGHVS, CDR2 FNYEAQ. The CDR3 is 15 amino acids. The CDR3 is CASSLGRGSNSPLHF. The DNA of the CDR3 is TGTGCCAGCAGCTTAGGGCGGGGTTCGAATTCACCCCTCCACTTT.

The chain employs TRBV29-1 and TRBJ2-3; TRBD2 aligns across 9 bases. The CDR3 spans 13 residues. V lost 7 bases, J lost 1 base, and 3 bases stayed unmatched. CDR1 and CDR2 (germline): SQVTM, ANQGSEA. The CDR3 reads CSESGGRTDTQYF. CDR3 bases: TGCAGCGAAAGCGGGGGGCGCACAGATACGCAGTATTTT.

V gene TRBV6-2 or TRBV6-3 combines with J gene TRBJ1-5, with 9 bases aligning to TRBD1. This CDR3 is built from 17 residues. V lost 1 base to trimming and J lost 7 bases; unmatched junction nucleotides: 11. CDR1 is MNHEY and CDR2 is SVGEGT in the germline V gene. The CDR3 bases are TGTGCCAGCAGTTACTTGTTCGGGGACAGGGCGAACCAGCCCCAGCATTTT. Residues: CASSYLFGDRANQPQHF.

The chain is built from TRBV12-3 or TRBV12-4 and TRBJ1-5, with TRBD1 matching over 10 bases. The CDR3 runs 15 residues. V was pared by 3 bases and J by 7 bases, with 6 bases of the junction left unmatched. The CDR3, as DNA: TGTGCCAGCAGTTTTAGGACAGGGGGAAGACAGCCCCAGCATTTT. This translates into CASSFRTGGRQPQHF.

The CDR3 loop is CASSLRGTGDNYGYTF. Here the CDR3 DNA reads TGTGCCAGCAGCTTAAGGGGGACAGGGGATAACTATGGCTACACCTTC. The gene calls are TRBV7-9 and TRBJ1-2, with 10 bases aligning to TRBD1. The V gene end was trimmed by 2 bases and the J gene end by 1 base; junction bases not matched to a gene: 4. This CDR3 contains 16 residues. Germline V gives CDR1 SEHNR, CDR2 FQNEAQ (reference sequence).

This chain uses TRBV7-2 with TRBJ2-3, with 9 positions matching TRBD1. Germline CDR1 reads SGHTA; CDR2 reads FQGNSA. V was clipped by 5 bases and J by 3 bases; unmatched bases: 12. The CDR3 extends over 17 amino acids. CDR3 nucleotide sequence: TGTGCCAGCAGCCTCTTGGGGGGACAGGGCATGACAGATACGCAGTATTTT. This encodes CASSLLGGQGMTDTQYF.

The CDR3 protein is CASSLRQGRYGYTF. CDR3 nucleotide sequence: TGTGCCAGCAGCCTACGGCAGGGGCGCTATGGCTACACCTTC. The chain links TRBV7-2 to TRBJ1-2, with a weak D call TRBD1 (6 bases). Germline loops: CDR1 SGHTA, CDR2 FQGNSA. V gave up 5 bases and J gave up 4 bases, with 14 bases separating them. The CDR3 is made up of 14 amino acids.

The V and J genes are TRBV20-1 and TRBJ1-1, with 8 bases fitting TRBD1. The CDR3 extends over 17 amino acids. J was trimmed by 4 bases and V by 0 bases; bases with no gene match: 13. Germline CDR1 reads DFQATT; CDR2 reads SNEGSKA (reference sequence). CDR3 protein: CSARELGYQGAFTEAFF. The CDR3 DNA follows: TGCAGTGCTAGAGAGTTAGGGTACCAGGGGGCGTTCACTGAAGCTTTCTTT.

This rearrangement joins TRBV3-1 to TRBJ2-1, with TRBD2 matching over 9 bases. Per germline, CDR1 LGHDT and CDR2 YNNKEL (reference sequence). With 1 base clipped from V and 6 bases from J, the junction kept 10 bases outside the gene matches. This CDR3 contains 17 residues. The CDR3 spells CASSQAPGLAIFNEQFF. The CDR3 DNA is TGTGCCAGCAGCCAAGCTCCGGGACTAGCCATTTTCAATGAGCAGTTCTTC.

This clonotype was seen ten or more times. The chain couples TRBV5-6 to TRBJ2-7; D possibly corresponds to TRBD1 (5 bases). Germline assignment: CDR1 SGHDT and CDR2 YYEEEE. There are 15 residues in the CDR3. V lost 3 bases and J lost 3, with 16 bases in between. The CDR3 protein is CASSSGHPPFYEQYF. Here the CDR3 DNA reads TGTGCCAGCAGCTCCGGACATCCCCCTTTCTACGAGCAGTACTTC.

The V gene is TRBV6-2 or TRBV6-3, the J gene TRBJ2-5, with 8 bases matching TRBD2. Germline V gene data show CDR1 as MNHEY and CDR2 as SVGEGT. The V gene end was trimmed by 8 bases and the J gene end by 5 bases; junction bases not matched to a gene: 16. CDR3 size: 16 residues. This CDR3 is CASAHRGGILGETQYF. As DNA, the CDR3 is TGTGCCAGCGCCCACCGGGGGGGGATCCTTGGGGAGACCCAGTACTTC.

The gene calls are TRBV6-1 and TRBJ1-1; no firm D call. Trimming cost V 2 bases and J 1 base, with 8 bases left between them. CDR1 MNHNS and CDR2 SASEGT come from the germline V gene. CDR3 length: 14 amino acids. Here the CDR3 reads CASSEIAANTEAFF. The CDR3 nucleotides are TGTGCCAGCAGTGAAATAGCGGCGAACACTGAAGCTTTCTTT.

The rearrangement joins TRBV20-1 to TRBJ2-3, with D tentatively TRBD1 (6 bases). CDR3 length: 12 amino acids. The germline V and J ends were trimmed by 6 bases and 4 bases, with 11 bases remaining between them. Germline V gene data show CDR1 as DFQATT and CDR2 as SNEGSKA (reference sequence). This CDR3 is CSADSPSDTQYF. CDR3 sequence (DNA): TGCAGTGCGGACAGCCCGTCAGATACGCAGTATTTT.

This chain uses TRBV20-1 with TRBJ1-5, with 7 bases aligning to TRBD1. Germline values: CDR1 DFQATT, CDR2 SNEGSKA (reference sequence). V lost 3 bases to trimming and J lost 4 bases; unmatched junction nucleotides: 6. The CDR3 loop spans 14 amino acids. The chain's CDR3 is CSARGQLLNQPQHF. The DNA of the CDR3 is TGCAGTGCTAGGGGACAGTTACTTAATCAGCCCCAGCATTTT.

To note about this clonotype: One end of the junction is discordant with germline, which a read error may explain. V usage is TRBV12-5 and J usage is TRBJ1-1, with D hard to call. Germline-derived CDR1 and CDR2 are LGHNT and FRNRAP. CDR3 length: 13 amino acids. The chain's CDR3 is CASGLGSNTEAFF. The DNA for the CDR3 is TGTGCTAGTGGTTTGGGTTCGAACACCGAAGCTTTCTTT.

The chain recombines TRBV7-6 with TRBJ1-5; 10 nucleotides match TRBD1. V dropped 5 bases and J dropped 8; count of bases not matched to a gene: 15. This CDR3 contains 17 residues. Germline V gene data show CDR1 as SGHVS and CDR2 as FNYEAQ. DNA for the CDR3: TGTGCCAGCAGCCCAAGGTTAGGACAGGGGGATTGGGAGCCCCAGCATTTT. This translates into CASSPRLGQGDWEPQHF.

The chain employs TRBV10-3 and TRBJ2-1; no clear D. This CDR3 is 18 amino acids long. The V end lost 2 bases, the J end lost 8 bases, and 25 bases lay between the germline ends. Germline values: CDR1 ENHRY, CDR2 SYGVKD. CDR3 loop: CAISEVVQEMNFPYEQFF. CDR3 nucleotide sequence: TGTGCCATCAGTGAGGTAGTCCAGGAAATGAATTTCCCTTATGAGCAGTTCTTC.

The gene calls are TRBV6-1 and TRBJ2-5, with 11 bases fitting TRBD2. The ends lost 6 bases at V and 5 bases at J; junction bases unmatched: 17. CDR1 and CDR2 from the germline V gene are MNHNS and SASEGT. The CDR3 runs 18 residues. The CDR3 region has the DNA TGTGCCAGCAGATCCCCTACTAGCGGGGGCTTCGGGACCGAGACCCAGTACTTC. It is translated as CASRSPTSGGFGTETQYF.

The chain carries TRBV4-1 and TRBJ1-2, with D perhaps TRBD1 (5 bases). The V gene lost 3 bases and the J gene lost 2 bases, with 16 bases spanning the gap. Germline V gives CDR1 MGHRA, CDR2 YSYEKL. This CDR3 has 16 amino acids. The CDR3 sequence: CASSQLPTQGNYGYTF. DNA of the CDR3: TGCGCCAGCAGCCAGCTTCCTACCCAGGGAAACTATGGCTACACCTTC.

This clonotype was seen a handful of times. The V and J genes are TRBV7-2 and TRBJ2-3; TRBD2 aligns across 14 bases. The CDR3 sequence is 18 residues long. V trimming: 1 base; J trimming: 3 bases; junction bases outside the gene matches: 6. CDR1 is SGHTA, CDR2 FQGNSA, per germline. The CDR3 DNA sequence: TGTGCCAGCAGCTTAGGACTAGCGGGGGGGTTGGAAACAGATACGCAGTATTTT. Translation gives CASSLGLAGGLETDTQYF.

The V and J genes are TRBV6-6 and TRBJ2-3; 7 bases are a match to TRBD1. J gave up 0 bases and V 6 bases, and 9 bases lay outside the gene matches. CDR3 size: 16 residues. Germline assignment: CDR1 MNHNY and CDR2 SVGAGI (reference sequence). The CDR3 spells CASRRRQGDSTDTQYF. The DNA of the CDR3 is TGTGCCAGCAGACGACGCCAGGGGGACAGCACAGATACGCAGTATTTT.

On this clonotype: The junction shows a germline mismatch at one end, possibly a read error. The chain couples TRBV7-2 to TRBJ2-7; D remains unclear. Germline V gene data show CDR1 as SGHTA and CDR2 as FQGNSA. The CDR3 consists of 14 residues. CDR3 bases: TGTGCCAGCAGCTTGGTTTCGTACTCCTACGGGCAGTACTTC. Translating gives CASSLVSYSYGQYF.

V gene TRBV18 combines with J gene TRBJ1-1; D unclear. Germline V gene data show CDR1 as KGHSH and CDR2 as LQKENI. The CDR3 runs to 13 residues. Deletions cut 6 bases from V and 3 bases from J, with 11 bases between. The CDR3 region is CASSLDEDTEAFF. CDR3 sequence (DNA): TGTGCCAGCTCCCTGGACGAGGACACTGAAGCTTTCTTT.

The chain uses TRBV10-3 and TRBJ2-4; maybe TRBD1 (6 bases). Trimming shortened V by 2 bases and J by 13 bases, and 18 bases separated the two germline ends. CDR3 length: 14 amino acids. Germline V gene data show CDR1 as ENHRY and CDR2 as SYGVKD. CDR3 sequence reads: CAISEPGQTYKQYF. CDR3 in DNA: TGTGCCATCAGTGAGCCCGGACAGACCTACAAGCAGTACTTC.

This clonotype was detected a few times. CDR3 DNA sequence: TGTGCCAGCAGCATTAGCGGGGGGGATGAGCAGTTCTTC. Translated, it gives CASSISGGDEQFF. The V and J genes are TRBV7-3 and TRBJ2-1; 11 bases align to TRBD2. CDR3 length: 13 residues. Germline V gene sequence: CDR1 SGHTA, CDR2 FQGTGA. The J segment lost 8 bases and the V segment lost 5 bases, leaving 2 bases of the junction unmatched. Using reference TRBV7-3 and TRBJ2-1 for the parts outside the CDR3, the full variable domain is GAGVSQTPSNKVTEKGKYVELRCDPISGHTALYWYRQSLGQGPEFLIYFQGTGAADDSGLPNDRFFAVRPEGSVSTLKIQRTERGDSAVYLCASSISGGDEQFFGPGTRLTVL.

This chain links TRBV28 with TRBJ2-7; 13 bases match TRBD2. The germline V gene encodes CDR1 MDHEN and CDR2 SYDVKM. V dropped 6 bases and J dropped 0; count of bases not matched to a gene: 5. CDR3 length: 16 amino acids. The CDR3 DNA sequence: TGTGCCAGCAGGGGACTAGCGGGGCTCACCTCCTACGAGCAGTACTTC. This gives the protein CASRGLAGLTSYEQYF.